This is a list of T cell receptor beta chains from one sample in a study of blood T cell repertoires in COVID-19. Generated by immunoSEQ multiplex PCR, the TCRdb table keeps only in-frame clones and is missing some. The data hold around 380,000 clones, with about four fifths observed a single time. Sequencing used peripheral blood. The receptors were sampled from a human donor with acute or convalescent COVID-19. The donor label of this sample is uncertain. Both conserved end residues are part of each CDR3. The D gene is left open where the match is weak. Rows give clone size only sometimes, using once, few, many, or a class for an expanded clone.

d_call	clone_size	j_call	v_call	cdr3_aa	cdr3_nt
TRBD1	few	TRBJ1-2	TRBV29-1	CSVTGTGRSNYGYTF	TGCAGCGTTACCGGGACAGGAAGATCTAACTATGGCTACACCTTC
.	.	TRBJ1-6	TRBV28	CASSYMGGLNSPLHF	TGTGCCAGCAGTTATATGGGAGGACTTAATTCACCCCTCCACTTT
TRBD2	.	TRBJ2-3	TRBV18	CASSPPGTSGTDTQYF	TGTGCCAGCTCACCACCCGGGACTAGCGGCACAGATACGCAGTATTTT
TRBD2	.	TRBJ2-5	TRBV3-1/TRBV3-2	CASSQDSGGYEETQYF	TGTGCCAGCAGCCAAGATAGCGGGGGATATGAGGAGACCCAGTACTTC
TRBD2	.	TRBJ2-7	TRBV6-5	CASSYTASGRYEQYF	TGTGCCAGCAGTTACACGGCTAGCGGTCGCTACGAGCAGTACTTC
.	.	TRBJ1-4	TRBV5-1	CASSLQTGSVGKLFF	TGCGCCAGCAGCTTACAGACAGGCTCTGTAGGAAAACTGTTTTTT
TRBD1	.	TRBJ1-2	TRBV4-1	CASSPFATGANYGYTF	TGCGCCAGCAGCCCATTCGCGACAGGGGCGAACTATGGCTACACCTTC
TRBD2	.	TRBJ2-1	TRBV4-2	CASSQTSGGASYNEQFF	TGTGCCAGCAGCCAAACAAGCGGGGGGGCCTCCTACAATGAGCAGTTCTTC
.	.	TRBJ2-7	TRBV5-1	CASSSLSPGNYEQYF	TGCGCCAGCAGCTCCCTTTCGCCAGGAAACTACGAGCAGTACTTC
TRBD1	.	TRBJ1-1	TRBV30	CAWSTTGTTEAFF	TGTGCCTGGAGTACGACAGGGACCACTGAAGCTTTCTTT
TRBD1	.	TRBJ1-5	TRBV28	CASSQTGDGQPQHF	TGTGCCAGCAGCCAGACAGGGGATGGTCAGCCCCAGCATTTT
.	.	TRBJ2-1	TRBV6-5	CASSYSHRGNNEQFF	TGTGCCAGCAGTTACTCTCACCGGGGAAACAATGAGCAGTTCTTC
.	.	TRBJ2-5	TRBV5-4	CASSLGQPGIQETQYF	TGTGCCAGCAGCTTGGGCCAGCCGGGAATCCAAGAGACCCAGTACTTC
TRBD2	.	TRBJ2-7	TRBV10-3	CAISLAVEPYEQYF	TGTGCCATCAGTCTAGCGGTGGAACCCTACGAGCAGTACTTC
TRBD2	.	TRBJ2-3	TRBV18	CASSSGGKDTQYF	TGTGCCAGCTCGTCGGGGGGTAAAGATACGCAGTATTTT
.	.	TRBJ2-7	TRBV5-6	CASRETGTPYEQYF	TGTGCCAGCAGGGAAACAGGTACCCCCTACGAGCAGTACTTC
TRBD1	.	TRBJ1-5	TRBV7-8	CASSFSGGVSQPQHF	TGTGCCAGCAGCTTTTCAGGGGGTGTGAGTCAGCCCCAGCATTTT
.	.	TRBJ1-2	TRBV19	CASSRGGAASGYTF	TGTGCCAGTAGTCGTGGAGGGGCCGCGTCTGGCTACACCTTC